These T cell receptor beta chains were read from a single sample in a study of blood T cell repertoires in COVID-19. Only in-frame clones appear in the TCRdb table, and some are missing; sequencing was by immunoSEQ multiplex PCR. This table holds hundreds of thousands of clones, 85% found once. Sequenced sample: PBMCs or T cells enriched from blood (not recorded which). The receptors were gathered from a woman in her 30s who had been exposed to COVID-19. Each CDR3 is given with its conserved first and last residue. A D gene is named only where the DNA matches it firmly. Size is omitted from some rows. Given values are once, few, many or a class for expanded clones.

d_call: TRBD1
clone_size: -
v_call: TRBV6-5
j_call: TRBJ1-2
cdr3_nt: TGTGCCAGCAGAAGAGACAGGGGGGCGTATGGCTACACCTTC
cdr3_aa: CASRRDRGAYGYTF

d_call: TRBD2
clone_size: -
v_call: TRBV28
j_call: TRBJ2-1
cdr3_nt: TGTGCCAGCAGCATGACTAGCGGGAGGGTATACAGGAATGAGCAGTTCTTC
cdr3_aa: CASSMTSGRVYRNEQFF

d_call: -
clone_size: -
v_call: TRBV6-5
j_call: TRBJ1-1
cdr3_nt: TGTGCCAGCAGTACCGGGAGGGGCAGGAACACTGAAGCTTTCTTT
cdr3_aa: CASSTGRGRNTEAFF

d_call: TRBD1
clone_size: -
v_call: TRBV7-9
j_call: TRBJ1-2
cdr3_nt: TGTGCCAGCAGCACTACCGGGACAGGGAACTATGGCTACACCTTC
cdr3_aa: CASSTTGTGNYGYTF

d_call: -
clone_size: -
v_call: TRBV5-4
j_call: TRBJ2-7
cdr3_nt: TGTGCCAGCAGCTCAAGCGGAAGCTCCTACGAGCAGTACTTC
cdr3_aa: CASSSSGSSYEQYF

d_call: -
clone_size: -
v_call: TRBV9
j_call: TRBJ2-5
cdr3_nt: TGTGCCAGCAGCGTAGATGTAGGGGCCGGGGAGACCCAGTACTTC
cdr3_aa: CASSVDVGAGETQYF

d_call: TRBD2
clone_size: -
v_call: TRBV3-1/TRBV3-2
j_call: TRBJ2-3
cdr3_nt: TGTGCCAGCAGTCCCGGTCTAGCGGGAAGGACAGATACGCAGTATTTT
cdr3_aa: CASSPGLAGRTDTQYF

d_call: -
clone_size: -
v_call: TRBV9
j_call: TRBJ1-4
cdr3_nt: TGTGCCAGCAGCCCCCGAGGCAGCACTAATGAAAAACTGTTTTTT
cdr3_aa: CASSPRGSTNEKLFF

d_call: -
clone_size: -
v_call: TRBV9
j_call: TRBJ2-1
cdr3_nt: TGTGCCAGCAGCGTATCATTGTACAATGAGCAGTTCTTC
cdr3_aa: CASSVSLYNEQFF

d_call: -
clone_size: -
v_call: TRBV9
j_call: TRBJ1-6
cdr3_nt: TGTGCCAGCAGCGTAGGAGGGTCTAATTCACCCCTCCACTTT
cdr3_aa: CASSVGGSNSPLHF

d_call: -
clone_size: few
v_call: TRBV19
j_call: TRBJ1-4
cdr3_nt: TGTGCCAGTAGTATGGGCAGATATAATGAAAAACTGTTTTTT
cdr3_aa: CASSMGRYNEKLFF

d_call: TRBD1
clone_size: -
v_call: TRBV5-1
j_call: TRBJ1-4
cdr3_nt: TGCGCCAGCAGCCCCTGGACAGGGGGTAATGAAAAACTGTTTTTT
cdr3_aa: CASSPWTGGNEKLFF

d_call: TRBD2
clone_size: -
v_call: TRBV7-9
j_call: TRBJ2-7
cdr3_nt: TGTGCCAGCAACCAGCGGGAGGACTCCTACGAGCAGTACTTC
cdr3_aa: CASNQREDSYEQYF

d_call: -
clone_size: once
v_call: TRBV18
j_call: TRBJ1-1
cdr3_nt: TGTGCCAGCTCAATCACAGACAACACTGAAGCTTTCTTT
cdr3_aa: CASSITDNTEAFF

d_call: TRBD1
clone_size: -
v_call: TRBV6-5
j_call: TRBJ2-7
cdr3_nt: TGTGCCAGCAGCCCGACAGGGTACGAGCAGTACTTC
cdr3_aa: CASSPTGYEQYF

d_call: -
clone_size: -
v_call: TRBV19
j_call: TRBJ1-4
cdr3_nt: TGTGCCAGTAGCCGATCGACAGTTATTAATGAAAAACTGTTTTTT
cdr3_aa: CASSRSTVINEKLFF

d_call: -
clone_size: -
v_call: TRBV30
j_call: TRBJ1-1
cdr3_nt: TGTGCCTGGAGTTTAACAGAAACTGAAGCTTTCTTT
cdr3_aa: CAWSLTETEAFF

d_call: TRBD1
clone_size: once
v_call: TRBV24-1
j_call: TRBJ2-3
cdr3_nt: TGTGCCACCAGTGATCGAGGGACAGGGGTGGATACGCAGTATTTT
cdr3_aa: CATSDRGTGVDTQYF

d_call: -
clone_size: -
v_call: TRBV7-3
j_call: TRBJ1-6
cdr3_nt: TGTGCCAGCAGCTTAGTTATACAGGCTAGCTCCTATAATTCACCCCTCCACTTT
cdr3_aa: CASSLVIQASSYNSPLHF

d_call: -
clone_size: -
v_call: TRBV4-2
j_call: TRBJ2-7
cdr3_nt: TGTGCCAGCAGCCTTAGGCTAAACCAGGCTTACGAGCAGTACTTC
cdr3_aa: CASSLRLNQAYEQYF

d_call: -
clone_size: -
v_call: TRBV6-4
j_call: TRBJ1-4
cdr3_nt: TGTGCCAGCAGTCGGGAACATAATGAAAAACTGTTTTTT
cdr3_aa: CASSREHNEKLFF

d_call: -
clone_size: -
v_call: TRBV20-1
j_call: TRBJ2-7
cdr3_nt: TGCAGTGCTACCCGTATCTCCGAGCAGTACTTC
cdr3_aa: CSATRISEQYF

d_call: TRBD2
clone_size: -
v_call: TRBV11-2
j_call: TRBJ2-1
cdr3_nt: TGTGCCAGCACCGGTTATCGGGGGGGCGGCAATGAGCAGTTCTTC
cdr3_aa: CASTGYRGGGNEQFF

d_call: TRBD1
clone_size: -
v_call: TRBV2
j_call: TRBJ1-4
cdr3_nt: TGTGCCAGCAGTTTGAGGACAGGGGGCACTAATGAAAAACTGTTTTTT
cdr3_aa: CASSLRTGGTNEKLFF

d_call: -
clone_size: once
v_call: TRBV6-5
j_call: TRBJ1-1
cdr3_nt: TGTGCCAGCAGTCTGGCCTTAATGAACACTGAAGCTTTCTTT
cdr3_aa: CASSLALMNTEAFF

d_call: -
clone_size: -
v_call: TRBV7-7
j_call: TRBJ2-7
cdr3_nt: TGTGCTAGCAGCTTAGGGCAGGGGCCCACCTACGAGCAGTACTTC
cdr3_aa: CASSLGQGPTYEQYF

d_call: -
clone_size: -
v_call: TRBV27
j_call: TRBJ1-1
cdr3_nt: TGTGCCAGCAGTTTCGAACCTCCCGGGACAAAAGCTTTCTTT
cdr3_aa: CASSFEPPGTKAFF

d_call: -
clone_size: -
v_call: TRBV7-9
j_call: TRBJ2-1
cdr3_nt: TGTGCCAGCACGGTGGGGAGCTCCTACAATGAGCAGTTCTTC
cdr3_aa: CASTVGSSYNEQFF

d_call: -
clone_size: -
v_call: TRBV5-3
j_call: TRBJ1-6
cdr3_nt: TGTGCCAGAAGCCGCGTCCTCTCCTATAATTCACCCCTCCACTTT
cdr3_aa: CARSRVLSYNSPLHF

d_call: -
clone_size: -
v_call: TRBV2
j_call: TRBJ1-3
cdr3_nt: TGTGCCAGCGAGTCCGGGGGGTTCTCTGGAAACACCATATATTTT
cdr3_aa: CASESGGFSGNTIYF

d_call: -
clone_size: -
v_call: TRBV28
j_call: TRBJ1-2
cdr3_nt: TGTGCCAGCAGTTTTATGAAGGGATTACAGGGTGGAGGCTACACCTTC
cdr3_aa: CASSFMKGLQGGGYTF

d_call: TRBD1
clone_size: -
v_call: TRBV19
j_call: TRBJ1-6
cdr3_nt: TGTGCCAGTAGGGAGCAGGGGGCTAATTCACCCCTCCACTTT
cdr3_aa: CASREQGANSPLHF

d_call: TRBD2
clone_size: -
v_call: TRBV6-5
j_call: TRBJ2-7
cdr3_nt: TGTGCCAGCCGGATAGCGGGAGGGTCCGAGCAGTACTTC
cdr3_aa: CASRIAGGSEQYF

d_call: -
clone_size: -
v_call: TRBV27
j_call: TRBJ2-7
cdr3_nt: TGTGCCAGCAGCCGACCGGACAGTCCGGGTGAGCAGTACTTC
cdr3_aa: CASSRPDSPGEQYF

d_call: -
clone_size: -
v_call: TRBV5-4
j_call: TRBJ1-2
cdr3_nt: TGTGCCAGCAGCTGGACAGATAGCTATGGCTACACCTTC
cdr3_aa: CASSWTDSYGYTF

d_call: -
clone_size: -
v_call: TRBV6-2/TRBV6-3
j_call: TRBJ2-7
cdr3_nt: TGTGCCAGCAGTTACGAGCGTAACTACGAGCAGTACTTC
cdr3_aa: CASSYERNYEQYF

d_call: -
clone_size: -
v_call: TRBV19
j_call: TRBJ2-6
cdr3_nt: TGTGCCTCCAACTCTGGGGCCAACGTCCTGACTTTC
cdr3_aa: CASNSGANVLTF

d_call: -
clone_size: once
v_call: TRBV19
j_call: TRBJ2-3
cdr3_nt: TGTGCCAGTAGTCCCGAGTCAGACAGGAACAGCACAGATACGCAGTATTTT
cdr3_aa: CASSPESDRNSTDTQYF

d_call: -
clone_size: -
v_call: TRBV18
j_call: TRBJ1-6
cdr3_nt: TGTGCCAGCTCACCGGGACTTAGACGAGAATCACCCCTCCACTTT
cdr3_aa: CASSPGLRRESPLHF

d_call: TRBD2
clone_size: once
v_call: TRBV3-1/TRBV3-2
j_call: TRBJ2-1
cdr3_nt: TGTGCCAGCAGCCAAGATGTGGGACTACTCTCCTACAATGAGCAGTTCTTC
cdr3_aa: CASSQDVGLLSYNEQFF

d_call: -
clone_size: -
v_call: TRBV5-3
j_call: TRBJ1-6
cdr3_nt: TGTGCCAGAAGAAGTAACCGAGACAGGCCGAATTCACCCCTCCACTTT
cdr3_aa: CARRSNRDRPNSPLHF

d_call: -
clone_size: once
v_call: TRBV5-1
j_call: TRBJ1-2
cdr3_nt: TGCGCCAGCAGCTACCCTCGGGGGGACGATGGCTACACCTTC
cdr3_aa: CASSYPRGDDGYTF

d_call: -
clone_size: -
v_call: TRBV11-2
j_call: TRBJ1-3
cdr3_nt: TGTGCCAGCAGCGCAGGGATCGGTGGAAACACCATATATTTT
cdr3_aa: CASSAGIGGNTIYF

d_call: TRBD1
clone_size: -
v_call: TRBV7-9
j_call: TRBJ2-3
cdr3_nt: TGTGCCAGCAGCTTAGGGACAGGTAACACAGATACGCAGTATTTT
cdr3_aa: CASSLGTGNTDTQYF

d_call: TRBD1
clone_size: -
v_call: TRBV2
j_call: TRBJ1-5
cdr3_nt: TGTGCCAGCAATGACAGGGGTGTTCAGCCCCAGCATTTT
cdr3_aa: CASNDRGVQPQHF

d_call: -
clone_size: -
v_call: TRBV2
j_call: TRBJ2-1
cdr3_nt: TGTGCCAGCATTGTGACTGGGAGCTCCTACAATGAGCAGTTCTTC
cdr3_aa: CASIVTGSSYNEQFF

d_call: -
clone_size: few
v_call: TRBV19
j_call: TRBJ2-5
cdr3_nt: TGTGCCAGTAGTACCTCCCCAGGGGAGTGGGAGACCCAGTACTTC
cdr3_aa: CASSTSPGEWETQYF

d_call: TRBD1
clone_size: -
v_call: TRBV27
j_call: TRBJ1-2
cdr3_nt: TGTGCCAGCAGTTTTGGGACAGGGTATGGCTACACCTTC
cdr3_aa: CASSFGTGYGYTF

d_call: TRBD1
clone_size: -
v_call: TRBV28
j_call: TRBJ1-5
cdr3_nt: TGTGCCAGCAGGACAGGACAGGGGTACAGTCAGCCCCAGCATTTT
cdr3_aa: CASRTGQGYSQPQHF